This paragraph reports one T cell receptor (beta chain). The antigen remains undetermined. The CDR3 totals 14 residues. Germline CDR1 is MNHNS and CDR2 is SASEGT. With 8 bases clipped from V and 3 bases from J, the junction kept 6 bases outside the gene matches. The sample belongs to a study of shared clonotypes between healthy human individuals. Study-level findings and limits: Generation probability values for non-shared clonotypes were lower than those for clonotypes shared by all four donors.

Naive CD8 cells, CD45RO-negative and positively selected for CCR7, excluded terminally differentiated effector memory CD45RA+ cells. The genomic DNA of each subset was split evenly across several immunoSEQ plates. Sorted subsets were amplified in replicate PCRs using approximately 0.2 ug DNA, tens of thousands of T cell genomes. Measured with immunoSEQ multiplex PCR; TCRdb has only the in-frame clones, and not every one. The data show around 2,000,000 clones, 85% to 95% seen once. The TCR comes from a man younger than 35 in good health. Some clones in this sample may be carry-over from other donors' samples. The source material was naive CD8+ T cells from PBMCs. J is TRBJ1-5 and V is TRBV6-1; TRBD1 agrees at 8 bases. In DNA, the CDR3 is TGTGCCAGCTTCGGGACAGGAAACAATCAGCCCCAGCATTTT. Translation gives CASFGTGNNQPQHF.